The TCR beta chain described here comes from a study of blood T cell repertoires in COVID-19. Study background: There were acute and convalescent COVID-19 samples, and they came from the United States, Italy and Spain.

Per the germline V gene, CDR1 is LNHDA and CDR2 is SQIVND (reference sequence). The CDR3 covers 16 residues. Trimming at V came to 5 bases and at J to 1 base, leaving 3 bases not matched to a gene. Profiling relied on immunoSEQ multiplex PCR, and the TCRdb table lists in-frame clones only, not all of them. This sample has 120,000 to 150,000 clones; roughly 80% occur once, and the top ten carry 8.6%. This receptor was taken from a man aged 50 or older with active or convalescent COVID-19. The sequencing sample was made of peripheral blood. J is TRBJ2-2 and V is TRBV19, with 11 bases fitting TRBD2. As DNA, the CDR3 is TGTGCCAGTAGTTTCGGACTAGCGGGGAACACCGGGGAGCTGTTTTTT. Translated, it gives CASSFGLAGNTGELFF.